Following are 16 T cell receptor beta chains from one sample sequenced in a study of blood T cell repertoires in COVID-19. Clones were read by immunoSEQ multiplex PCR, and TCRdb kept only the in-frame ones, dropping some. The table shows some 200,000 clones, with around nine tenths occurring only once. The sample taken for sequencing was peripheral blood. Every receptor here comes from a man in his 70s with acute or convalescent COVID-19.

The sample holds one count of this clone. The chain is built from TRBV30 and TRBJ2-3, with 8 nucleotides matching TRBD2. The CDR3 runs to 13 residues. Germline trimming cut 4 bases from V and 4 bases from J; bases unmatched to any gene: 4. Per the germline V gene, CDR1 is GTSNPN and CDR2 is SVGIG (reference sequence). CDR3 nucleotide sequence: TGTGCCTGGATTGGGCGGGGGGCAGATACGCAGTATTTT. It specifies CAWIGRGADTQYF. The whole variable domain, remainder taken from reference TRBV30 and TRBJ2-3, is SQTIHQWPATLVQPVGSPLSLECTVEGTSNPNLYWYRQAAGRGLQLLFYSVGIGQISSEVPQNLSASRPQDRQFILSSKKLLLSDSGFYLCAWIGRGADTQYFGPGTRLTVL.

The V and J genes are TRBV20-1 and TRBJ1-1; D unclear. This CDR3 region has 12 residues. The germline V and J ends were trimmed by 3 bases and 0 bases, with 5 bases remaining between them. CDR1 is DFQATT, CDR2 SNEGSKA, per germline (reference sequence). The CDR3 nucleotides are TGCAGTGCTAGTCGGGTGAACACTGAAGCTTTCTTT. It encodes CSASRVNTEAFF.

This rearrangement joins TRBV28 to TRBJ2-5; TRBD2 aligns across 8 bases. The trim removed 3 bases at V and 2 bases at J, leaving 5 bases unmatched. CDR1 is MDHEN, CDR2 SYDVKM, per germline. The CDR3 is 15 residues long. Here the CDR3 reads CASSFGGGHQETQYF. The CDR3 DNA is TGTGCCAGCAGTTTTGGCGGGGGGCATCAAGAGACCCAGTACTTC.

The chain links TRBV7-9 to TRBJ1-1; D ambiguous. The length of the CDR3 is 12 residues. CDR1 SEHNR and CDR2 FQNEAQ come from the germline V gene (reference sequence). V lost 0 bases and J lost 8, with 7 bases in between. The CDR3 coding sequence is TGTGCCAGCAGCTTAGCCTACGGGGAAGCTTTCTTT. Its protein product is CASSLAYGEAFF.

The V and J genes are TRBV3-1 (or the pseudogene TRBV3-2) and TRBJ1-2; unclear D gene. The germline V and J ends were trimmed by 1 base and 6 bases, with 18 bases remaining between them. CDR3 size: 16 residues. Germline CDR1 LGHDT, CDR2 YNNKEL (reference sequence). CDR3 nucleotide sequence: TGTGCCAGCAGCCAAGGGTATGCGGCGGAGCTTAATGGCTACACCTTC. Amino acids: CASSQGYAAELNGYTF.

The gene calls are TRBV5-6 and TRBJ1-1; 7 nucleotides align to TRBD1. The germline V gene has CDR1 SGHDT and CDR2 YYEEEE. After removal of 4 bases from V and 0 bases from J, the junction contained 9 bases not matched to a gene. The CDR3 totals 16 residues. The CDR3 nucleotides read TGTGCCAGCAGCCCACAGGGGTCCTACATGAACACTGAAGCTTTCTTT. Encoded protein: CASSPQGSYMNTEAFF.

CDR3 coding DNA: TGTGCCAGCAGTGAAGCGTCGTATTACGGGGTTCAAGAGACCCAGTACTTC. Translation: CASSEASYYGVQETQYF. This chain links TRBV6-1 with TRBJ2-5, with TRBD2 as a possible D gene (5 bases). The V end was cut by 0 bases, the J end by 2 bases, with 16 bases between. This CDR3 has 17 amino acids. Germline V CDR1 and CDR2: MNHNS, SASEGT.

This clone appeared a few times. This chain links TRBV5-4 with TRBJ2-1; D might be TRBD2 (6 bases). The CDR3 is made up of 16 amino acids. Between the trimmed V and J ends, which lost 4 bases and 8 bases, there was a span of 22 bases. From germline, CDR1 is SGHNT and CDR2 YYREEE (reference sequence). This CDR3 reads CASSPSGGAYTDEQFF. The CDR3 bases are TGTGCCAGCAGCCCGTCGGGCGGGGCGTATACGGATGAGCAGTTCTTC.

This chain uses TRBV4-2 with TRBJ1-3, with D maybe TRBD1 (6 bases). Germline CDR1 reads LGHNA; CDR2 reads YNFKEQ. The CDR3 totals 15 residues. The V end lost 4 bases, the J end lost 0 bases, and 10 bases lay between the germline ends. The CDR3 DNA reads as TGTGCCAGCAGCCCGGGGGGGCCCTCTGGAAACACCATATATTTT. Translation: CASSPGGPSGNTIYF.

The V call is TRBV5-1, the J call TRBJ2-2, with a weak D call TRBD1 (5 bases). The CDR3 spans 14 residues. Germline V lookup: CDR1 SGHRS, CDR2 YFSETQ. V lost 4 bases and J lost 7, with 14 bases in between. The CDR3 DNA sequence: TGCGCCAGCAGCCCCCGGACATTACACGGGGAGCTGTTTTTT. Translating it yields CASSPRTLHGELFF. Full variable domain (missing parts from reference TRBV5-1 and TRBJ2-2): KAGVTQTPRYLIKTRGQQVTLSCSPISGHRSVSWYQQTPGQGLQFLFEYFSETQRNKGNFPGRFSGRQFSNSRSEMNVSTLELGDSALYLCASSPRTLHGELFFGEGSRLTVL.

This clone was detected once. The genes are TRBV29-1 and TRBJ2-5; tentative D call: TRBD2 (6 bases). V lost 8 bases, J lost 1 base, and 14 bases lay in between. Germline V gene sequence: CDR1 SQVTM, CDR2 ANQGSEA. This CDR3 is built from 13 residues. CDR3 sequence: CSHTGTLQETQYF. The CDR3, as DNA: TGCAGCCATACCGGGACTCTCCAAGAGACCCAGTACTTC.

This clone has a handful of counts. The rearrangement links TRBV28 to TRBJ1-4; a weak D match, TRBD1 (6 bases). This CDR3 region has 16 residues. V dropped 5 bases and J dropped 0 bases, with 13 bases sitting between them. CDR1 and CDR2 from the germline V gene are MDHEN and SYDVKM. CDR3 sequence reads: CASSLGQTATNEKLFF. The CDR3 DNA follows: TGTGCCAGCAGTCTCGGACAGACTGCAACTAATGAAAAACTGTTTTTT.

The J gene is TRBJ1-5, the V gene TRBV5-8; 7 bases are shared with TRBD1. This CDR3 region has 14 residues. Germline V gene lookup returns CDR1 SGHTS and CDR2 YDEGEE. Trimming at V came to 1 base and at J to 7 bases, leaving 5 bases not matched to a gene. Here the CDR3 reads CASSLPRGPQPQHF. The DNA of the CDR3 is TGTGCCAGCAGCTTGCCAAGGGGGCCCCAGCCCCAGCATTTT.

The gene calls are TRBV28 and TRBJ1-4, with D unclear. V lost 6 bases and J 11 bases, leaving 7 bases between the germline ends. Per germline, CDR1 MDHEN and CDR2 SYDVKM. The CDR3 is made up of 10 amino acids. The CDR3 spells CASRSSKLFF. CDR3 bases: TGTGCCAGCAGGTCTAGTAAACTGTTTTTT.

This clone came up a few times. V gene TRBV27 combines with J gene TRBJ2-7, with 14 bases aligning to TRBD2. The germline gives CDR1 MNHEY, CDR2 SMNVEV (reference sequence). V lost 8 bases, J lost 5 bases, and 8 bases stayed unmatched. The CDR3 totals 15 residues. In DNA form, the CDR3 reads TGTGCCAGCTCAGGGACTAGCGGGAGTAGGGACGAGCAGTACTTC. Its translation is CASSGTSGSRDEQYF.

The V call is TRBV15, the J call TRBJ2-5, with 11 bases that match TRBD2. Germline CDR1 and CDR2: LNHNV and YYDKDF (reference sequence). This CDR3 is built from 15 residues. V lost 5 bases to trimming and J lost 5 bases; unmatched junction nucleotides: 7. The CDR3 protein is CATSAVAGGIETQYF. In DNA form, the CDR3 reads TGTGCCACCAGCGCTGTAGCGGGAGGGATTGAGACCCAGTACTTC.